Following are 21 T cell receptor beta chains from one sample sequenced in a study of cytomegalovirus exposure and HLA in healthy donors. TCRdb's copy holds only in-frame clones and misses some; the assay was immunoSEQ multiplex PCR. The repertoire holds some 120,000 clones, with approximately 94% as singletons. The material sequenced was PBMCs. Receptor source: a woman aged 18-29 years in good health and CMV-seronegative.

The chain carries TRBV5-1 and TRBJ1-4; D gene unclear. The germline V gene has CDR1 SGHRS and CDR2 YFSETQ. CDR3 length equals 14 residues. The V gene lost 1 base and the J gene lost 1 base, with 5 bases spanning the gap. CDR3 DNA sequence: TGCGCCAGCAGCTTGACGGTAACTAATGAAAAACTGTTTTTT. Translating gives CASSLTVTNEKLFF.

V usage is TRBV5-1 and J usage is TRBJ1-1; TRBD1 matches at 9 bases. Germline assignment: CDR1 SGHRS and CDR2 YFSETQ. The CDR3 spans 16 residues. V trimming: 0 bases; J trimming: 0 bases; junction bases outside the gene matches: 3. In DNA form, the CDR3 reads TGCGCCAGCAGCTTGGGGACAGGGGTAATGAACACTGAAGCTTTCTTT. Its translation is CASSLGTGVMNTEAFF.

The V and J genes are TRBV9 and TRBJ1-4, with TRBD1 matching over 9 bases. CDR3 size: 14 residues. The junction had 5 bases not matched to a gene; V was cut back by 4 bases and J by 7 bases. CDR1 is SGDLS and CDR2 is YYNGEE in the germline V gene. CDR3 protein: CASSSGTGSEKLFF. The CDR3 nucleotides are TGTGCCAGCAGCTCCGGGACAGGGAGTGAAAAACTGTTTTTT.

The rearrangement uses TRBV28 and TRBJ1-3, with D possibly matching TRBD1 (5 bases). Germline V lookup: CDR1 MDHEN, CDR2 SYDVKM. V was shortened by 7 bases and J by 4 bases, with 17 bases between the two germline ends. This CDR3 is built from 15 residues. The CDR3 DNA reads TGTGCCAGCACCTTGGGGCGCCCCGGAGGAAACACCATATATTTT. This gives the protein CASTLGRPGGNTIYF.

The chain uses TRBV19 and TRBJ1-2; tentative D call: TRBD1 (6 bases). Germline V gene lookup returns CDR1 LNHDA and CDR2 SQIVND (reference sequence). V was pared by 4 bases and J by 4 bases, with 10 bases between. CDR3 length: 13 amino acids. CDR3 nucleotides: TGTGCCAGTAGTACGGACAGATTCTATGGCTACACCTTC. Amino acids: CASSTDRFYGYTF.

The CDR3 reads CASSHTGVAGYTF. CDR3 nucleotide sequence: TGTGCCAGCTCTCACACAGGGGTCGCTGGCTACACCTTC. The chain is built from TRBV27 and TRBJ1-2; 7 bases map to TRBD1. CDR3 size: 13 residues. V shed 8 bases and J 7 bases; nucleotides not matched to a gene: 10. Germline V lookup: CDR1 MNHEY, CDR2 SMNVEV (reference sequence).

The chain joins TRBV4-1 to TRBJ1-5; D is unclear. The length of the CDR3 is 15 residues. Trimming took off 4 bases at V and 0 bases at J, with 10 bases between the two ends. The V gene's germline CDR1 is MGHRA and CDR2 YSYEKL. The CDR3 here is CASSPQENSNQPQHF. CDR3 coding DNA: TGCGCCAGCAGCCCTCAGGAAAATAGCAATCAGCCCCAGCATTTT.

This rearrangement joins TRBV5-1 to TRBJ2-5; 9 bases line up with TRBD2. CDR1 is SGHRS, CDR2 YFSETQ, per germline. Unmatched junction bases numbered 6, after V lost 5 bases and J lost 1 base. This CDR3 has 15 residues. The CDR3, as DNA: TGCGCCAGCAGAGCGGCGGGGGGGTCCCAAGAGACCCAGTACTTC. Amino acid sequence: CASRAAGGSQETQYF.

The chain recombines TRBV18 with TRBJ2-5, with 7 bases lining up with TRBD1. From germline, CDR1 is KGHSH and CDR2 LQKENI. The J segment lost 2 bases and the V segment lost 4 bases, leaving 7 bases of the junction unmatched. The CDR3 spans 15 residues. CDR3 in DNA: TGTGCCAGCTCACGGGGACAGAGCTCTCAAGAGACCCAGTACTTC. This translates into CASSRGQSSQETQYF.

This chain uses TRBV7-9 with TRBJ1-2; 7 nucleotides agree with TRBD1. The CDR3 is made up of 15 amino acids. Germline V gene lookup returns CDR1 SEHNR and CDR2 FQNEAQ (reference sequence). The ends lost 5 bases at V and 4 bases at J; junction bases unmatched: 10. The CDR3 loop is CASSDRDSGAYGYTF. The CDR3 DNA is TGTGCCAGCAGCGACCGGGACAGTGGGGCCTATGGCTACACCTTC.

CDR3 residues: CASNRWSGQPYNEQFF. CDR3 DNA: TGTGCCAGCAACAGGTGGTCGGGACAGCCCTACAATGAGCAGTTCTTC. The chain joins TRBV19 to TRBJ2-1, with 7 bases lining up with TRBD1. The CDR3 consists of 16 residues. V lost 9 bases and J lost 2; bases outside the gene matches: 13. Germline CDR1 and CDR2: LNHDA and SQIVND (reference sequence).

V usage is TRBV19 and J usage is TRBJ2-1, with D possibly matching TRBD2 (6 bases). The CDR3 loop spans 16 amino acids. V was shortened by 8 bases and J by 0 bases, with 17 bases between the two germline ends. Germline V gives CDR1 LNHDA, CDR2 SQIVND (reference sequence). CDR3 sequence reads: CASSLGTYSSYNEQFF. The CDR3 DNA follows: TGTGCCAGTTCCCTAGGGACTTACAGCTCCTACAATGAGCAGTTCTTC.

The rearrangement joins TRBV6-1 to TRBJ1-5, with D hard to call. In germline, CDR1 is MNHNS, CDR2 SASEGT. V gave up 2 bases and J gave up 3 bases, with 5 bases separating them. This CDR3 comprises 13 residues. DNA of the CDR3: TGTGCCAGCAGTGAATTAGCCAATCAGCCCCAGCATTTT. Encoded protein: CASSELANQPQHF.

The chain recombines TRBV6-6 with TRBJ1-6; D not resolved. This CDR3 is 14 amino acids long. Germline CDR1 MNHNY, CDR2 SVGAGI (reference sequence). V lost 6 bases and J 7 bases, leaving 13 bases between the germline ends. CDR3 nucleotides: TGTGCCAGCAGCCCAACGGGGTTCAATTCACCCCTCCACTTT. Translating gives CASSPTGFNSPLHF.

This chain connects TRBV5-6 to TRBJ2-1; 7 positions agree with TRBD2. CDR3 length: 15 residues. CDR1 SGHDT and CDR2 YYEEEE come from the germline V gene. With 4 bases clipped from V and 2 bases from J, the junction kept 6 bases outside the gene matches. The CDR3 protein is CASSLAGLTYNEQFF. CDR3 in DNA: TGTGCCAGCAGCCTGGCGGGACTAACCTACAATGAGCAGTTCTTC.

The CDR3 nucleotides are TGCGCCAGCAGCTTGTCCGGCGGAATTAATCAGCCCCAGCATTTT. The encoded protein is CASSLSGGINQPQHF. The chain couples TRBV5-1 to TRBJ1-5, with D hard to call. This CDR3 has 15 residues. Trimming stripped 1 base from V and 4 bases from J, with 12 bases between. The germline gives CDR1 SGHRS, CDR2 YFSETQ.

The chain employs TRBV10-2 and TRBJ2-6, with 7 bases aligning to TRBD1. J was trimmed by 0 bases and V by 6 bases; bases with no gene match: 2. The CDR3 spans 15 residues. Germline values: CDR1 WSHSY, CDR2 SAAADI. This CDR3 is CASRTGPSGANVLTF. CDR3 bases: TGCGCCAGCAGGACAGGGCCCTCTGGGGCCAACGTCCTGACTTTC.

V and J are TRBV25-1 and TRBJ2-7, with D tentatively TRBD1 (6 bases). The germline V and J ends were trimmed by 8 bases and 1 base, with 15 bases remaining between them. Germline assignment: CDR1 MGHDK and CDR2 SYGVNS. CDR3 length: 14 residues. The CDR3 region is CASGRTELSYEQYF. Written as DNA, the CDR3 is TGTGCCAGCGGTCGGACAGAGCTTTCCTACGAGCAGTACTTC.

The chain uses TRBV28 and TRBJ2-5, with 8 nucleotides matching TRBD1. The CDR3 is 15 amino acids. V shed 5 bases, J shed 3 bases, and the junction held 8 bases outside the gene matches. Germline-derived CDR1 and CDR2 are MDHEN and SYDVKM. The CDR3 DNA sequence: TGTGCCAGCAGTCTGGACAGGGAACGAAAAGAGACCCAGTACTTC. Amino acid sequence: CASSLDRERKETQYF.

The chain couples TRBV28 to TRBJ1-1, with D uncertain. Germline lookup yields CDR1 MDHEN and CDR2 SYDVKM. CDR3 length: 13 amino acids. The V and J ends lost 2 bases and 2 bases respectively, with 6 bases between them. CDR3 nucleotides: TGTGCCAGCAGTTTACACACAAACACTGAAGCTTTCTTT. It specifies CASSLHTNTEAFF.

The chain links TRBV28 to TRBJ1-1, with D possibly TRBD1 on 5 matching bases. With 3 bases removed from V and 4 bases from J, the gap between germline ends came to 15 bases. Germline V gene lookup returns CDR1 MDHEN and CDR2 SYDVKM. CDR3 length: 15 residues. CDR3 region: CASSLTWGGVTEAFF. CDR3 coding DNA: TGTGCCAGCAGTTTGACCTGGGGAGGGGTCACTGAAGCTTTCTTT.